These 9 T cell receptor beta chains were sequenced from one sample in a study of blood T cell repertoires in COVID-19. TCRdb keeps only in-frame clones here, not all; method: immunoSEQ multiplex PCR. Among hundreds of thousands of clones listed, 75% to 90% were seen once. Sequencing was performed on PBMCs or T cells enriched from blood (not recorded which). The receptors were sampled from a man aged 18 to 30 who had recovered from COVID-19.

This chain joins TRBV7-9 and TRBJ1-6; D perhaps matches TRBD1 (6 bases). V gave up 7 bases and J gave up 9 bases, with 19 bases separating them. The CDR3 spans 15 residues. Germline V CDR1 and CDR2: SEHNR, FQNEAQ (reference sequence). The CDR3 here is CASTTAGAAGSPLHF. The DNA for the CDR3 is TGTGCCAGCACTACCGCGGGGGCAGCCGGTTCACCCCTCCACTTT.

The chain employs TRBV2 and TRBJ2-1; D may be TRBD1 (5 bases). Trimming stripped 7 bases from V and 0 bases from J, with 7 bases between. Germline V lookup: CDR1 SNHLY, CDR2 FYNNEI. The CDR3 sequence is 13 residues long. This CDR3 reads CASNQGSYNEQFF. For the CDR3, the DNA is TGTGCCAGCAACCAGGGCTCCTACAATGAGCAGTTCTTC.

In DNA, the CDR3 is TGTGCCAGCAGCCAGCGGGACGGCCAAGATACGCAGTATTTT. Its translation: CASSQRDGQDTQYF. The chain uses TRBV3-1 (or the pseudogene TRBV3-2) and TRBJ2-3; maybe TRBD2 (6 bases). This CDR3 contains 14 residues. The V and J ends lost 3 bases and 5 bases respectively, with 12 bases between them. Germline lookup yields CDR1 LGHDT and CDR2 YNNKEL (reference sequence).

V usage is TRBV5-1 and J usage is TRBJ2-5, with D perhaps TRBD2 (5 bases). Germline CDR1 reads SGHRS; CDR2 reads YFSETQ. This CDR3 has 13 amino acids. V was trimmed by 0 bases and J by 5 bases, leaving 8 bases between them. The CDR3 loop is CASSLAEGETQYF. For the CDR3, the DNA is TGCGCCAGCAGCTTGGCCGAGGGTGAGACCCAGTACTTC.

The chain employs TRBV6-1 and TRBJ2-7, with TRBD2 as a possible D gene (5 bases). The CDR3 loop spans 16 amino acids. Deletions cut 3 bases from V and 7 bases from J, with 22 bases between. CDR1 and CDR2 (germline): MNHNS, SASEGT. The chain's CDR3 is CASSENFGSPWREQYF. Written as DNA, the CDR3 is TGTGCCAGCAGTGAGAATTTTGGGTCTCCCTGGAGGGAGCAGTACTTC.

This clone showed up just once. The chain recombines TRBV28 with TRBJ1-2, with 10 bases that match TRBD1. This CDR3 region has 16 residues. V was clipped by 1 base and J by 4 bases; unmatched bases: 6. The germline V gene has CDR1 MDHEN and CDR2 SYDVKM. The CDR3 loop is CASSLSGTGEGYGYTF. The DNA of the CDR3 is TGTGCCAGCAGTTTATCTGGGACAGGGGAGGGCTATGGCTACACCTTC.

This clone appeared a single time. The chain combines TRBV28 with TRBJ1-1; TRBD1 is a possible D gene (5 bases). Trimming took off 5 bases at V and 5 bases at J, with 18 bases between the two ends. The CDR3 spans 15 residues. From germline, CDR1 is MDHEN and CDR2 SYDVKM. The CDR3 loop reads CASSPMDRGWTEAFF. The DNA for the CDR3 is TGTGCCAGCAGTCCTATGGACCGGGGGTGGACTGAAGCTTTCTTT.

The chain is built from TRBV3-1 (or the pseudogene TRBV3-2) and TRBJ2-1, with a tentative D call TRBD2 (6 bases). V was clipped by 4 bases and J by 7 bases, with 11 bases between them. Germline values: CDR1 LGHDT, CDR2 YNNKEL (reference sequence). There are 13 residues in the CDR3. The CDR3 loop reads CASSPTSGNEQFF. CDR3 coding DNA: TGTGCCAGCAGCCCGACTAGTGGTAATGAGCAGTTCTTC.

The genes are TRBV7-2 and TRBJ2-7, with 16 bases matching TRBD2. Per germline, CDR1 SGHTA and CDR2 FQGNSA. V was pared by 5 bases and J by 2 bases, with 3 bases of the junction left unmatched. This CDR3 has 16 amino acids. DNA for the CDR3: TGTGCCAGCAGCGGTGGGACTAGCGGGAGGGCCTACGAGCAGTACTTC. It codes for CASSGGTSGRAYEQYF.